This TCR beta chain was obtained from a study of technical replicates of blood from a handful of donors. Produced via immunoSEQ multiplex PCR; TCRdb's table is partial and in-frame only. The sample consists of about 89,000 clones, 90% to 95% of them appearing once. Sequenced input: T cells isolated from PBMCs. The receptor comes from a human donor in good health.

The CDR3 region has the DNA TGTGCCAGCAGCCAACTAAACACCGGGGAGCTGTTTTTT. It is translated as CASSQLNTGELFF. The rearrangement joins TRBV14 to TRBJ2-2; D call uncertain. Germline values: CDR1 SGHDN, CDR2 FVKESK. The CDR3 runs 13 residues. V was clipped by 2 bases and J by 2 bases, with 3 bases between them. The variable domain in full, completed from reference TRBV14 and TRBJ2-2, reads EAGVTQFPSHSVIEKGQTVTLRCDPISGHDNLYWYRRVMGKEIKFLLHFVKESKQDESGMPNNRFLAERTGGTYSTLKVQPAELEDSGVYFCASSQLNTGELFFGEGSRLTVL.